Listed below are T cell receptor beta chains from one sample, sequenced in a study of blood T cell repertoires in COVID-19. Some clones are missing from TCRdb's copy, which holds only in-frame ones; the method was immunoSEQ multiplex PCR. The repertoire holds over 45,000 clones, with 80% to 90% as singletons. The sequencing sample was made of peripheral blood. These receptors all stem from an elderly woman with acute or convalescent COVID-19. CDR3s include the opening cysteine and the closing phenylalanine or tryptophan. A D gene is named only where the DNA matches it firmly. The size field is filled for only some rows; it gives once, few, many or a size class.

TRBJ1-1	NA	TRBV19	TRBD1	TGTGCCAGTAGTATACGGAAACAGGGGGTAGGGACTGAAGCTTTCTTT	CASSIRKQGVGTEAFF
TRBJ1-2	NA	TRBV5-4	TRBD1	TGTGCCAGCAGCTCACCCGGACAGGAAAGGGCTATCTATGGCTACACCTTC	CASSSPGQERAIYGYTF
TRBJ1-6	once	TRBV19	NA	TGTGCCAGTACCAAGGCAGGGTTGAATTCACCCCTCCACTTT	CASTKAGLNSPLHF
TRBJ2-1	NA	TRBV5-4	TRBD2	TGTGCCAGCAGCCCCCAGCGGGGGGCCTACAATGAGCAGTTCTTC	CASSPQRGAYNEQFF
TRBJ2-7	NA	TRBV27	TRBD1	TGTGCCGGGGGACAGGGCATCCACGAGCAGTACTTC	CAGGQGIHEQYF
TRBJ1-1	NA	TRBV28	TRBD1	TGTGCCAGCACCTTGGACAGGGGAAGGACTGAAGCTTTCTTT	CASTLDRGRTEAFF
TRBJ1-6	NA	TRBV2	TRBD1	TGTGCCAGCGGATATACGACAGGGGTTAATTCACCCCTCCACTTT	CASGYTTGVNSPLHF
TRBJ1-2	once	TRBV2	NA	TGTGCCAGCAAATCAGGATCTAACTATGGCTACACCTTC	CASKSGSNYGYTF
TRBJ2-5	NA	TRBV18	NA	TGTGCCAGCGCCCCTCAGGGCCCTAGCGCCCCCGAGACCCAGTACTTC	CASAPQGPSAPETQYF
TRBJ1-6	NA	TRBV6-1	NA	TGTGCCAGCAGTGAGTCTGTGTCGGGGAGGCCTGAAAATTCACCCCTCCACTTT	CASSESVSGRPENSPLHF
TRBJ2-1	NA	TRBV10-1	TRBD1	TGCGCCAGCAGTCCCCGGGACAGGGGTCGGTATGAGCAGTTCTTC	CASSPRDRGRYEQFF
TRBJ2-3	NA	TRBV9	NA	TGTGCCAGCAGCGCCCAGGGACTGGGGGAGGATACGCAGTATTTT	CASSAQGLGEDTQYF
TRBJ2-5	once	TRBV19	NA	TGTGCCAGTAGTAATAGAAAAGAGACCCAGTACTTC	CASSNRKETQYF
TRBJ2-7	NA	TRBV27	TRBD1	TGTGCCAGCAGACTAGGGACAGGGGCCTACGAGCAGTACTTC	CASRLGTGAYEQYF
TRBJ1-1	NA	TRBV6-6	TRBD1	TGTGCCAGCAGGCCGCCGGGACAGTCTGCCACTGAAGCTTTCTTT	CASRPPGQSATEAFF
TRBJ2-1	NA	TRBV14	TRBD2	TGTGCCAGCAGCCAAGAAGCGGGGGGATACAATGAGCAGTTCTTC	CASSQEAGGYNEQFF
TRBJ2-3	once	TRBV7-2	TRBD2	TGTGCCAGCAGCTTAGTGGGACTAGCAGATACGCAGTATTTT	CASSLVGLADTQYF
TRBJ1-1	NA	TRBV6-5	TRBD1	TGTGCCAGCCGACAGGGTCGGAACACTGAAGCTTTCTTT	CASRQGRNTEAFF
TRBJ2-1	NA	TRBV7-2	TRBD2	TGTGCCAGCAGCATTACTAGCGGGGGGACGGAGTTCTTC	CASSITSGGTEFF
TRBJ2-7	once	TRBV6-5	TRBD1	TGTGCCAGCTTAGTACAGGGGGGCTCCTACGAGCAGTACTTC	CASLVQGGSYEQYF
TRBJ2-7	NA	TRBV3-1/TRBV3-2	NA	TGTGCCAGCAGCCCGAGGGGACACGAGTCCACCGAGCAGTACTTC	CASSPRGHESTEQYF
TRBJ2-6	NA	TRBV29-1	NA	TGCAGCGTTGAAGCTGAGGGCTCTGGGGCCAACGTCCTGACTTTC	CSVEAEGSGANVLTF
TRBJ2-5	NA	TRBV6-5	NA	TGTGCCAGCAGTTACTCGATACAGGGTCTAGGGACCCAGTACTTC	CASSYSIQGLGTQYF
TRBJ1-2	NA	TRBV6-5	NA	TGTGCCAGCAGTTACAAGAGGGGAGGTTATGGCTACACCTTC	CASSYKRGGYGYTF
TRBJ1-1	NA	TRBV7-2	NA	TGTGCCAGCAGCTTAGAGGACATAAGGGGAGGGGGGAACACTGAAGCTTTCTTT	CASSLEDIRGGGNTEAFF
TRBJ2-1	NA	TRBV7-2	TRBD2	TGTGCCAGCAGCCCAACAGCGGGGGAGCAGTTCTTC	CASSPTAGEQFF
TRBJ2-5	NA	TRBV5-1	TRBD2	TGCGCCAGCAGCTTGGGGACTAGCGGGGGGCTCCAAGAGACCCAGTACTTC	CASSLGTSGGLQETQYF
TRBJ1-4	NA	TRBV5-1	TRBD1	TGCGCCAGCAGCACGGGACAGGTTAATGAAAAACTGTTTTTT	CASSTGQVNEKLFF
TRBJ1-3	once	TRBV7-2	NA	TGTGCCAGCAGCCCCACAGGGGGAAACACCATATATTTT	CASSPTGGNTIYF
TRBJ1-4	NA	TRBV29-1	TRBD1	TGCAGCGTTTCGGACAGGGGGGGCGAAAAACTGTTTTTT	CSVSDRGGEKLFF
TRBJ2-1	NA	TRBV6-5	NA	TGTGCCAGCAGTTACCTCTTAGAGCAGTTCTTC	CASSYLLEQFF
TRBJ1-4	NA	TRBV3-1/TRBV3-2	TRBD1	TGTGCCAGCAGCCCTTCGACAGGGGCTGAAAAACTGTTTTTT	CASSPSTGAEKLFF
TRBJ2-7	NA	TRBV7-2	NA	TGTGCCAGCAGCTTTACCTACGAGCAGTACTTC	CASSFTYEQYF
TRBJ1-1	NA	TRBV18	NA	TGTGCCAGCTCACTTAGCGGGGGGAACACTGAAGCTTTCTTT	CASSLSGGNTEAFF
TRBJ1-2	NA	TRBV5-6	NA	TGTGCCAGCAGCCTTGGTGGGGCGGATGGCTACACCTTC	CASSLGGADGYTF